This T cell receptor beta chain was sequenced in a study of cytomegalovirus exposure and HLA in healthy donors. At the level of the study: One earlier analysis, a look at about 179 million T cells, found fewer than 140 million unique TCR beta sequences.

Whole-study results and caveats: Among the most significant clusters, several appeared linked to common viral pathogens in a later analysis. According to reports, the classifier identified cytomegalovirus status with high specificity and sensitivity. Beyond CMV serostatus, there was no information to go on about immune exposure.

As regards this clone: Its specificity is not known.

The PCR made use of 60 Vbeta and 13 Jbeta primers. Profiling relied on immunoSEQ multiplex PCR, and the TCRdb table lists in-frame clones only, not all of them. There are 100,000 or so clones in the sample; about 80% occur only once, and approximately 2% lies in the top ten. This CDR3 spans 13 amino acids. Germline CDR1 SGHDT, CDR2 YYEEEE. Losses at the gene ends were 4 bases for V and 7 bases for J; bases not matched to a gene: 3. This chain uses TRBV5-6 with TRBJ2-1; 9 nucleotides match TRBD1. The sample consisted of PBMCs. The sequence derives from a man aged 30 to 45 in good health and CMV-seronegative. CDR3 sequence: CASSIQGANEQFF. The CDR3, as DNA: TGTGCCAGCAGCATACAGGGGGCGAATGAGCAGTTCTTC.